This note documents a single TCR beta chain sequence. Germline CDR1 and CDR2: MGHRA and YSYEKL. Trimming left V 1 base short and J 3 bases short, with 13 bases between. The length of the CDR3 is 15 residues. This sample is part of a study of long-term antiretroviral therapy in people with HIV. Every one of the participants with HIV received treatment in the United States. Sequencing relied on immunoSEQ assay v3.0, run at survey level. Some clones are missing from TCRdb's copy, which holds only in-frame ones; the method was immunoSEQ multiplex PCR. The repertoire holds about 29,000 clones, with about 95% as singletons.

This sample comprised unsorted PBMCs, obtained 5.3 years after starting antiretroviral therapy. This sequence was found in a man aged 25-45 years with HIV. The chain employs TRBV4-1 and TRBJ2-7; D is possibly TRBD2 (6 bases). CDR3 residues: CASSQVEGAFYEQYF. CDR3 nucleotides: TGCGCCAGCAGCCAAGTGGAGGGAGCTTTCTACGAGCAGTACTTC.